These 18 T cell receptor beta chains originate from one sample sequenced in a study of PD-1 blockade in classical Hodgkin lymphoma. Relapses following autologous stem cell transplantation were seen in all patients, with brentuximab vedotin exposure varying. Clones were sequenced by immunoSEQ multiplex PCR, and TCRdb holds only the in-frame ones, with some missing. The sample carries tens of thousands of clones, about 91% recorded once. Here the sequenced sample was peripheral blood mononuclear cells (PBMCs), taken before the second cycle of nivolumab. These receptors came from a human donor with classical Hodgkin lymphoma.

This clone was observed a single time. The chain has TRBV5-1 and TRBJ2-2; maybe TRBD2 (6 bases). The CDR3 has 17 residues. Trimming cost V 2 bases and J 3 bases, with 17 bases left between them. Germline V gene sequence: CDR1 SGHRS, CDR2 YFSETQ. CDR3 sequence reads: CASSFPQAGLYTGELFF. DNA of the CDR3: TGCGCCAGCAGCTTTCCCCAGGCGGGATTATACACCGGGGAGCTGTTTTTT. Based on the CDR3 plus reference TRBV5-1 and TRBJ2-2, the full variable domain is KAGVTQTPRYLIKTRGQQVTLSCSPISGHRSVSWYQQTPGQGLQFLFEYFSETQRNKGNFPGRFSGRQFSNSRSEMNVSTLELGDSALYLCASSFPQAGLYTGELFFGEGSRLTVL.

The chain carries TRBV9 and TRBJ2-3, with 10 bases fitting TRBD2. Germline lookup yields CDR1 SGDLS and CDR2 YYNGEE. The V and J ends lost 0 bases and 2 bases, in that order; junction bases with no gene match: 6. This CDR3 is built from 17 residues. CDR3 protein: CASSVVPSGSYTDTQYF. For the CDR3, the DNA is TGTGCCAGCAGCGTAGTTCCTAGCGGGAGCTACACAGATACGCAGTATTTT. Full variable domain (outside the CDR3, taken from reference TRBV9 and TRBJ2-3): DSGVTQTPKHLITATGQRVTLRCSPRSGDLSVYWYQQSLDQGLQFLIQYYNGEERAKGNILERFSAQQFPDLHSELNLSSLELGDSALYFCASSVVPSGSYTDTQYFGPGTRLTVL.

The CDR3, as DNA: TGTGCCAACCAATATTCGGGGGGCGGGAAAAGCCAAGAGACCCAGTACTTC. Translated, it gives CANQYSGGGKSQETQYF. This sequence joins TRBV2 and TRBJ2-5; TRBD2 is a possible D gene (7 bases). With 10 bases removed from V and 1 base from J, the gap between germline ends came to 25 bases. This CDR3 spans 17 amino acids. Germline V CDR1 and CDR2: SNHLY, FYNNEI.

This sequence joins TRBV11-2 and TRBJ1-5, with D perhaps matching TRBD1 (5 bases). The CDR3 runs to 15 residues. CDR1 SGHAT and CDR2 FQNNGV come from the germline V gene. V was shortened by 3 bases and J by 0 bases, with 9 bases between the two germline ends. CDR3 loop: CASSLGGYSNQPQHF. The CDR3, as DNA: TGTGCCAGCAGCTTGGGGGGTTATAGCAATCAGCCCCAGCATTTT.

The CDR3 coding sequence is TGTGCCAGCAGTGACAAAGCAATGGCGCCCTACGAGCAGTACTTC. This encodes CASSDKAMAPYEQYF. This sequence joins TRBV2 and TRBJ2-7; the D is unclear. Germline CDR1 SNHLY, CDR2 FYNNEI. The V end lost 3 bases, the J end lost 2 bases, and 14 bases lay between the germline ends. The CDR3 runs to 15 residues.

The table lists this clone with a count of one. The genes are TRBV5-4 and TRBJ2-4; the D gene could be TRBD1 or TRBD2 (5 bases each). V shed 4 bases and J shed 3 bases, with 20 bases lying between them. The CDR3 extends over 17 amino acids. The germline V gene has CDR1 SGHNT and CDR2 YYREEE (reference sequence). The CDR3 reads CASSPHRGLRGKNIQYF. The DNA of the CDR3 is TGTGCCAGCAGCCCGCACCGGGGCCTACGAGGCAAAAACATTCAGTACTTC.

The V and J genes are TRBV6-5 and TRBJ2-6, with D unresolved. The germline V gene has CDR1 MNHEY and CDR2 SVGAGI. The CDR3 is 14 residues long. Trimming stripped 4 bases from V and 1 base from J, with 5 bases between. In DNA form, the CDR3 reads TGTGCCAGCAGTTCGACTTCTGGGGCCAACGTCCTGACTTTC. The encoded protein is CASSSTSGANVLTF.

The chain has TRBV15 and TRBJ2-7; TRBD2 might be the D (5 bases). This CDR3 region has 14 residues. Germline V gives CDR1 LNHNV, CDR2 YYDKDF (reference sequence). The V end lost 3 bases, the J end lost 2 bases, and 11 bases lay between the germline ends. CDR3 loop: CATSSPGYPYEQYF. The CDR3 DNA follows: TGTGCCACCAGCAGCCCGGGATACCCCTACGAGCAGTACTTC. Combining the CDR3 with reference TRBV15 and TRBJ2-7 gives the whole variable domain DAMVIQNPRYQVTQFGKPVTLSCSQTLNHNVMYWYQQKSSQAPKLLFHYYDKDFNNEADTPDNFQSRRPNTSFCFLDIRSPGLGDTAMYLCATSSPGYPYEQYFGPGTRLTVT.

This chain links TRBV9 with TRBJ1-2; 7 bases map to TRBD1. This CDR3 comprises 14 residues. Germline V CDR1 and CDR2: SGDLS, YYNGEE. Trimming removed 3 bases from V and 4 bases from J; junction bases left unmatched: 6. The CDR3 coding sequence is TGTGCCAGCAGCGCCAACAGGGGAATCTATGGCTACACCTTC. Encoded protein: CASSANRGIYGYTF.

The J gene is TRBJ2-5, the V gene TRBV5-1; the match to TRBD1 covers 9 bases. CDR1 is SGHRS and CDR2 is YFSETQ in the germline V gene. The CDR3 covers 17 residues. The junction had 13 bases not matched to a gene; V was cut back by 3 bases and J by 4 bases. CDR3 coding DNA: TGCGCCAGCAGCTCACAGGGGGCCAGGACGGGTTCAGAGACCCAGTACTTC. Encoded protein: CASSSQGARTGSETQYF.

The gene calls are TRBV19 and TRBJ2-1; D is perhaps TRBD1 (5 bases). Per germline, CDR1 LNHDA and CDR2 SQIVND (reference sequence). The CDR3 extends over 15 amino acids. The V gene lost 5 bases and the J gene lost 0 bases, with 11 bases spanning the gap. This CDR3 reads CASSFRVSSYNEQFF. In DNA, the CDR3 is TGTGCCAGTAGTTTCAGGGTAAGCTCCTACAATGAGCAGTTCTTC.

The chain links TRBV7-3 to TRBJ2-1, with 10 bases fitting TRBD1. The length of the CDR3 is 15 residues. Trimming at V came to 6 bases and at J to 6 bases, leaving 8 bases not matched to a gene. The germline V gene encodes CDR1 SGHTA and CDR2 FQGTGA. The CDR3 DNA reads TGTGCCAGCAGGCTCGGGACAGGGGCCTCCAATGAGCAGTTCTTC. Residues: CASRLGTGASNEQFF.

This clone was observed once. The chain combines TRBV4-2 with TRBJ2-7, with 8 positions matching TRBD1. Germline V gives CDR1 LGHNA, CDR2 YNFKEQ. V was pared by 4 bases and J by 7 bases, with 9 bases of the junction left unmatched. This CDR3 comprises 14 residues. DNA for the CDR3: TGTGCCAGCAGCCCCCCGGACAGGGTTGGAGAGCAGTACTTC. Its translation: CASSPPDRVGEQYF.

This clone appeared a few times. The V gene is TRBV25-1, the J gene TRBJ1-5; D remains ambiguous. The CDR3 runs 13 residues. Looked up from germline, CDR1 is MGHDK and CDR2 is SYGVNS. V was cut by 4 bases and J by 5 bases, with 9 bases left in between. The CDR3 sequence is CASSVGDDQPQHF. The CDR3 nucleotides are TGTGCCAGCAGTGTCGGAGATGATCAGCCCCAGCATTTT.

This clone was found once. This CDR3 is CASTAWNLLNEQFF. The DNA for the CDR3 is TGTGCCAGTACGGCGTGGAATCTGCTGAATGAGCAGTTCTTC. The chain recombines TRBV19 with TRBJ2-1; D is unresolved. CDR3 length equals 14 residues. V lost 7 bases and J 7 bases, leaving 17 bases between the germline ends. Germline V gene sequence: CDR1 LNHDA, CDR2 SQIVND (reference sequence).

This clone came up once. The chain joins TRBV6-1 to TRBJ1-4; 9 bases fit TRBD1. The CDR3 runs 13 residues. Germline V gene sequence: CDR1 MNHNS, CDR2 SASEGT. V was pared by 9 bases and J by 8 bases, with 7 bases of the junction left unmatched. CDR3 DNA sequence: TGTGCCAGAGCGACAGGGGGGGGCGAAAAACTGTTTTTT. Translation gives CARATGGGEKLFF.

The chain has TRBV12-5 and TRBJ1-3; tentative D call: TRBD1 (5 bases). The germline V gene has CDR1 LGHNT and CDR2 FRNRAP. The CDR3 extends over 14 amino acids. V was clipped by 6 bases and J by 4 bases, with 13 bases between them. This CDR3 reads CASGDLRGGNTIYF. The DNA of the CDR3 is TGTGCTAGTGGGGACCTGAGGGGAGGAAACACCATATATTTT.

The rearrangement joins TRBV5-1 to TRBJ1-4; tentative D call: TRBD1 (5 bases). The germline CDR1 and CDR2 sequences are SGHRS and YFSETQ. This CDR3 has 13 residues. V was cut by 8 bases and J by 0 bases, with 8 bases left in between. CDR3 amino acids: CASSRATNEKLFF. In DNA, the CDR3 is TGCGCCAGTTCCAGGGCAACTAATGAAAAACTGTTTTTT.